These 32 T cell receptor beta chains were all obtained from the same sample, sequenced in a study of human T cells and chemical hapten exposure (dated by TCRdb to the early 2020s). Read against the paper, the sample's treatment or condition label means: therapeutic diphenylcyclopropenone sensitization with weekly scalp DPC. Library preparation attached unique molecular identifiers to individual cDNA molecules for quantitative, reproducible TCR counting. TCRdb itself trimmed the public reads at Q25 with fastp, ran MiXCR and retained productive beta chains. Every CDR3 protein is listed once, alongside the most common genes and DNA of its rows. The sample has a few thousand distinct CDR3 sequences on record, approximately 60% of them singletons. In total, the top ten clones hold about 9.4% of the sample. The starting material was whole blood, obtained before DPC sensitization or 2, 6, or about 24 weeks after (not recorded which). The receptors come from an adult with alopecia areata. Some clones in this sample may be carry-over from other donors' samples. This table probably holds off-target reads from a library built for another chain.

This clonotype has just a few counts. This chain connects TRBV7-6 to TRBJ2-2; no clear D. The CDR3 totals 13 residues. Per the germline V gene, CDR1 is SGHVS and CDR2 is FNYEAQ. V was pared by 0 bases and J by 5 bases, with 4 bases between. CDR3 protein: CASSLAWTGELFF. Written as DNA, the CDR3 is TGTGCCAGCAGCTTAGCCTGGACCGGGGAGCTGTTTTTT. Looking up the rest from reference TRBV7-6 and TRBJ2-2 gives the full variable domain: GAGVSQSPRYKVTKRGQDVALRCDPISGHVSLYWYRQALGQGPEFLTYFNYEAQQDKSGLPNDRFSAERPEGSISTLTIQRTEQRDSAMYRCASSLAWTGELFFGEGSRLTVL.

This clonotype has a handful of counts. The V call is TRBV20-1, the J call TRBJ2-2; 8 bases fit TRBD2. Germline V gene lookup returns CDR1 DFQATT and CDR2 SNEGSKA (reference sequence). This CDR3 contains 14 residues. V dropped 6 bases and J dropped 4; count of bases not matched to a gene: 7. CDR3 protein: CSALGLAGTGELFF. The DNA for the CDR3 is TGCAGTGCCCTTGGGCTAGCGGGCACCGGGGAGCTGTTTTTT.

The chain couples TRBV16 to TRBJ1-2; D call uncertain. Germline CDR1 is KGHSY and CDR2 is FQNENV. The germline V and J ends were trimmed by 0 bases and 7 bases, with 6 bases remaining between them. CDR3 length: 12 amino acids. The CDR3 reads CASSQSRVGYTF. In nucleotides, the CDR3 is TGTGCCAGCAGCCAATCCCGGGTTGGCTACACCTTC.

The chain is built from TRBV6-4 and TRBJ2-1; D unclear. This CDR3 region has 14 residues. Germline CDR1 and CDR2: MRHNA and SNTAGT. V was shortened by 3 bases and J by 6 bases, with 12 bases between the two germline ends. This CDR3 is CASSESGGGNEQFF. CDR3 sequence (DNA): TGTGCCAGCAGTGAGTCAGGCGGCGGCAATGAGCAGTTCTTC.

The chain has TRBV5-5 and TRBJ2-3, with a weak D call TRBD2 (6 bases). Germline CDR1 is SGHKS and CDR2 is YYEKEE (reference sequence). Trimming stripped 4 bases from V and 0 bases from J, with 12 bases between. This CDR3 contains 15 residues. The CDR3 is CASSPLAVSTDTQYF. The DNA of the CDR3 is TGTGCCAGCAGCCCCTTAGCGGTTAGCACAGATACGCAGTATTTT.

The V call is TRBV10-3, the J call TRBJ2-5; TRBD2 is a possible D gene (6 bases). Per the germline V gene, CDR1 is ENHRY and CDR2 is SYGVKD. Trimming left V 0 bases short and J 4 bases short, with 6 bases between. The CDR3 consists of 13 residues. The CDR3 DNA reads TGTGCCATCAGTGAGTCGGGGGGAGAGACCCAGTACTTC. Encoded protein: CAISESGGETQYF.

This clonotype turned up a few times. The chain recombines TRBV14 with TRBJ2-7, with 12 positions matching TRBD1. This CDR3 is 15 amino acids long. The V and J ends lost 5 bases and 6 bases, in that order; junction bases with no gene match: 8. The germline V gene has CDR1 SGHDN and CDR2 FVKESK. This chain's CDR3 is CASSAGQGAWGEQYF. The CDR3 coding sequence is TGTGCCAGCAGCGCGGGACAGGGGGCCTGGGGCGAGCAGTACTTC.

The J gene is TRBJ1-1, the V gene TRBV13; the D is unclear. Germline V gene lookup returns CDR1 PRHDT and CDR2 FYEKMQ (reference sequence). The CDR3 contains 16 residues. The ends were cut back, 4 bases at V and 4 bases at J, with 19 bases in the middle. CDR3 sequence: CASSSHLRDIGTEAFF. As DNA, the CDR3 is TGTGCCAGCAGCTCACATCTGAGGGATATAGGCACTGAAGCTTTCTTT.

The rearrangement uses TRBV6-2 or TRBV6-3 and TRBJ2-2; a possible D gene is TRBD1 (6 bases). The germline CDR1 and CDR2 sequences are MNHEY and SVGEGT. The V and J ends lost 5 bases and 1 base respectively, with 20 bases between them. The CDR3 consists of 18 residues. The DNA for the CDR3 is TGTGCCAGCAGTCGTAACCCCCGACAGGCATTGAACACCGGGGAGCTGTTTTTT. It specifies CASSRNPRQALNTGELFF.

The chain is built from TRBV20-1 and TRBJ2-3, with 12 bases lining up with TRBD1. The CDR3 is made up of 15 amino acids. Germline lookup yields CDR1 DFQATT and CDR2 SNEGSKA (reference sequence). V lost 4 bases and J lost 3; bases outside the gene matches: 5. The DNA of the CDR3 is TGCAGTGCTAAACTGGGACAGGGGGCAACAGATACGCAGTATTTT. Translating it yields CSAKLGQGATDTQYF.

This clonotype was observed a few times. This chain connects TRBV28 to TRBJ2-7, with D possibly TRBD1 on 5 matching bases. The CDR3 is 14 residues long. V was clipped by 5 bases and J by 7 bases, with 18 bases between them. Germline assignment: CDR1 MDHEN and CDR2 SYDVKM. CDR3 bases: TGTGCCAGCAGTGACAGTTTCTCCTATTGGGAGCAGTACTTC. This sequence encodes CASSDSFSYWEQYF.

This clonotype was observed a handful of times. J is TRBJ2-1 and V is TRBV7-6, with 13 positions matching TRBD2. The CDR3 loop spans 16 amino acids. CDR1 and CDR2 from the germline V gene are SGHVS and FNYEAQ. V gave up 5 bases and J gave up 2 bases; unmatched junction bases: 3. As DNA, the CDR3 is TGTGCCAGCAGCCTGACTAGCGGGAGGCCCTACAATGAGCAGTTCTTC. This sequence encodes CASSLTSGRPYNEQFF.

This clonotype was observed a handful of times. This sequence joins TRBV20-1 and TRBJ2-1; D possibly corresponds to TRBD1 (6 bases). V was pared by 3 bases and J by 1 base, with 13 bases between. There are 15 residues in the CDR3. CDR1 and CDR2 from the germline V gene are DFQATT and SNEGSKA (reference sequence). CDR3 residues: CSASVFGQSYNEQFF. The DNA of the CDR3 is TGCAGTGCTAGTGTGTTCGGACAGTCCTACAATGAGCAGTTCTTC.

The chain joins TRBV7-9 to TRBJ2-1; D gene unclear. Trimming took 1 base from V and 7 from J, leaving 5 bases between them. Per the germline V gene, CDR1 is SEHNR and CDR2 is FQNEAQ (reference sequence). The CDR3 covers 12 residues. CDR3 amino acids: CASSLVANEQFF. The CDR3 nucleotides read TGTGCCAGCAGCTTAGTTGCGAATGAGCAGTTCTTC.

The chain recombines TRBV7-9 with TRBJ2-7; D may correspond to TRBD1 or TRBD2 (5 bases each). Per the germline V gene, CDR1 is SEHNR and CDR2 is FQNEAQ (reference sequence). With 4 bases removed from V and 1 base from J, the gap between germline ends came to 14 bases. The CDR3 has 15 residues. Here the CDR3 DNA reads TGTGCCAGCAGCTCCCGGGACGTAGGGTCCTACGAGCAGTACTTC. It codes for CASSSRDVGSYEQYF.

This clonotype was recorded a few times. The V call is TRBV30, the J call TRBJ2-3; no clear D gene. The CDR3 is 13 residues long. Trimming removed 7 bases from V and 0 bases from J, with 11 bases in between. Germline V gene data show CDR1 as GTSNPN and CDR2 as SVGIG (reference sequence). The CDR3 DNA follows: TGTGCCTCGACGGCTGCTAGCACAGATACGCAGTATTTT. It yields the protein CASTAASTDTQYF.

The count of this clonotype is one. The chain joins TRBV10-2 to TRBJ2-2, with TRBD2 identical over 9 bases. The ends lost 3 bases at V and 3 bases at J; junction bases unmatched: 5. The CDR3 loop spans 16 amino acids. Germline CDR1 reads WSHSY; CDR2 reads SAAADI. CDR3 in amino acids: CASSDLAGVHTGELFF. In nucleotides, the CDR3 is TGCGCCAGCAGTGATTTAGCGGGAGTGCACACCGGGGAGCTGTTTTTT.

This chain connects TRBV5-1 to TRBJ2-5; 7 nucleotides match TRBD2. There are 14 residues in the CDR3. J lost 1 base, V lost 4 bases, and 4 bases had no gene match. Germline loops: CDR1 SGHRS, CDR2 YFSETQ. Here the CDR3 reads CASSASGTQETQYF. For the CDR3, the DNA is TGCGCCAGCAGCGCCAGCGGGACCCAAGAGACCCAGTACTTC.

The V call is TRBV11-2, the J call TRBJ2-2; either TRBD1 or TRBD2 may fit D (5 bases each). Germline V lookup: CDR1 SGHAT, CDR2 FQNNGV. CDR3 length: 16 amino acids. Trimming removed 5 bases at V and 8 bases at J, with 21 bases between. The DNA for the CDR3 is TGTGCCAGCAGCAAAAGGGACCGACCAACGATGGGGGAGCTGTTTTTT. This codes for CASSKRDRPTMGELFF.

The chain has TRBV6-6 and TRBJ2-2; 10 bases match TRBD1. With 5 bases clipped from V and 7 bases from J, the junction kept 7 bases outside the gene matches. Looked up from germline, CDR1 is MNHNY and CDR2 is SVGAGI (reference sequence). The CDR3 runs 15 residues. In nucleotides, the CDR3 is TGTGCCAGCAGTCAAGGGACAGGGGAGATCGGGGAGCTGTTTTTT. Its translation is CASSQGTGEIGELFF.

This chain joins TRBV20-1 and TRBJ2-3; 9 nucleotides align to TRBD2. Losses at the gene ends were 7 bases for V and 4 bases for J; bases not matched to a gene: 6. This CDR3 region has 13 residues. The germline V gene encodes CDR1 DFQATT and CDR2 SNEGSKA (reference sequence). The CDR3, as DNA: TGCAGTGAGGGCGGGAGGGAGGCAGATACGCAGTATTTT. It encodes CSEGGREADTQYF.

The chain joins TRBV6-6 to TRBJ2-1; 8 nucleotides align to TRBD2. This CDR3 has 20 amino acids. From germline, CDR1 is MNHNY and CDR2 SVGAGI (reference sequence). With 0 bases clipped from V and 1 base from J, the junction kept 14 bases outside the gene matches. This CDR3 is CASSYSIREGLLSSYNEQFF. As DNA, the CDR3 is TGTGCCAGCAGTTACTCGATTCGGGAGGGCCTTCTTAGTTCCTACAATGAGCAGTTCTTC.

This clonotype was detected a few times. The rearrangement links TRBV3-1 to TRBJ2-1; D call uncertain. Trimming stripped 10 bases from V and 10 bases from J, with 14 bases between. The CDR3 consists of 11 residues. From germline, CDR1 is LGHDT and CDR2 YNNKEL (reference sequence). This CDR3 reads CATRGPTEQFF. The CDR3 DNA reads TGTGCCACCCGAGGACCGACCGAGCAGTTCTTC.

The DNA of the CDR3 is TGTGCCACCAGTGGGGACGGGCAAAGCACAGATACGCAGTATTTT. Amino acid sequence: CATSGDGQSTDTQYF. The chain links TRBV24-1 to TRBJ2-3; TRBD1 or TRBD2 may be the D gene (5 bases each). The CDR3 is 15 residues long. Germline V gene lookup returns CDR1 KGHDR and CDR2 SFDVKD. The V gene lost 5 bases and the J gene lost 0 bases, with 11 bases spanning the gap.

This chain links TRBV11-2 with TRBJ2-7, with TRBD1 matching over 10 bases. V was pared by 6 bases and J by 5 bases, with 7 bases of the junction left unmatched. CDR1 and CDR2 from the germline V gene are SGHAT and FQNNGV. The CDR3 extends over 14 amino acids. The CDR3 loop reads CASRRPGQGHEQYF. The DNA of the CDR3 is TGTGCCAGCAGAAGACCGGGACAGGGGCACGAGCAGTACTTC.

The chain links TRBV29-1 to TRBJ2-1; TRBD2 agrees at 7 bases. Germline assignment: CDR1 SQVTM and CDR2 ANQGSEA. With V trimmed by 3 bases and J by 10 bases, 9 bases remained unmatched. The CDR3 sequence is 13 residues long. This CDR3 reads CSVDGLDGAEQFF. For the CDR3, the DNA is TGCAGCGTTGACGGACTAGACGGGGCAGAGCAGTTCTTC.

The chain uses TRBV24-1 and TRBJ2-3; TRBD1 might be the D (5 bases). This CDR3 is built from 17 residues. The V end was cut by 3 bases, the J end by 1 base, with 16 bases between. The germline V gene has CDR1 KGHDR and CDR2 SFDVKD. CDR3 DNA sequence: TGTGCCACCAGTGATGCAAGGGGAAGGCCGGGCACAGATACGCAGTATTTT. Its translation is CATSDARGRPGTDTQYF.

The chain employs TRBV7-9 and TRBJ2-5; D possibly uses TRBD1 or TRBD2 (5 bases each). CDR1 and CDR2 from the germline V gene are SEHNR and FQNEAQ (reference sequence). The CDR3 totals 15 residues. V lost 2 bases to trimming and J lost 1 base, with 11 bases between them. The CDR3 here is CASSLLMGPQETQYF. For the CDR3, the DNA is TGTGCCAGCAGCTTACTCATGGGACCCCAAGAGACCCAGTACTTC.

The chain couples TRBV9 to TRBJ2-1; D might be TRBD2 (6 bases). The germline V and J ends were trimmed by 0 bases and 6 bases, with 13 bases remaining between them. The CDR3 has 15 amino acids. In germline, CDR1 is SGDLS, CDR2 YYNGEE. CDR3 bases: TGTGCCAGCAGCGTAGCCCCGCTAGCGTCCAATGAGCAGTTCTTC. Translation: CASSVAPLASNEQFF.

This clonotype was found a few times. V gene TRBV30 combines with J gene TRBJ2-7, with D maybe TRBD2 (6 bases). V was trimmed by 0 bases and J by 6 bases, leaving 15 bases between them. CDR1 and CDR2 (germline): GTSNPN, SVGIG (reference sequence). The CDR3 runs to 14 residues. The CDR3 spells CAWSVGLANAEQYF. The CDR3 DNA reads TGTGCCTGGAGTGTAGGTCTAGCGAATGCCGAGCAGTACTTC.

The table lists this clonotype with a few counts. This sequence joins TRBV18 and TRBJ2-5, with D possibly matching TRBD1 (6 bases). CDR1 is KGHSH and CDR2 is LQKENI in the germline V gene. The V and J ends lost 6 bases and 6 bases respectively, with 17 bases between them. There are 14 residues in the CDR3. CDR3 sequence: CASSPEGGVKTQYF. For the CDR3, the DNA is TGTGCCAGCTCTCCGGAAGGGGGTGTGAAGACCCAGTACTTC.

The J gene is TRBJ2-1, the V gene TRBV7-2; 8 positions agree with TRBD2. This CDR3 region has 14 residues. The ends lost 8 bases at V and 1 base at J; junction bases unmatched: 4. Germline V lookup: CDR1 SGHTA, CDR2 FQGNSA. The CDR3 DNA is TGTGCCAGCTCCGGGAGGGGGTCCTACAATGAGCAGTTCTTC. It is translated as CASSGRGSYNEQFF.